The next 8 T cell receptor beta chains were all read from a single sample in a study of blood T cell repertoires in COVID-19. Method: immunoSEQ multiplex PCR; TCRdb's copy keeps in-frame clones and lacks some. The sample lists 250,000 to 300,000 clones, just over 90% occurring once. The sequenced material came from PBMCs or T cells enriched from blood (not recorded which). The receptors shown here come from a woman in her forties with acute COVID-19.

This sequence joins TRBV2 and TRBJ2-1; 15 bases match TRBD2. J was trimmed by 12 bases and V by 6 bases; bases with no gene match: 9. The CDR3 totals 15 residues. Germline values: CDR1 SNHLY, CDR2 FYNNEI. CDR3 sequence: CASSGTSGGPLRQFF. CDR3 sequence (DNA): TGTGCCAGCAGCGGGACTAGCGGGGGGCCCCTGCGGCAGTTCTTC.

This chain joins TRBV5-1 and TRBJ2-7; D gene ambiguous. Per germline, CDR1 SGHRS and CDR2 YFSETQ. Trimming took off 0 bases at V and 3 bases at J, with 13 bases between the two ends. The CDR3 consists of 15 residues. The CDR3 region is CASSLAVEPVYEQYF. The CDR3 DNA sequence: TGCGCCAGCAGCTTGGCGGTGGAGCCCGTCTACGAGCAGTACTTC.

The V gene is TRBV11-3, the J gene TRBJ2-2; the match to TRBD1 covers 9 bases. The junction had 1 base not matched to a gene; V was cut back by 3 bases and J by 5 bases. Germline lookup yields CDR1 SGHNT and CDR2 YENEEA. This CDR3 region has 14 residues. DNA of the CDR3: TGTGCCAGCAGCTTGACAGGGGGAACCGGGGAGCTGTTTTTT. As protein: CASSLTGGTGELFF.

The chain links TRBV7-6 to TRBJ2-7, with 9 bases matching TRBD2. This CDR3 has 17 residues. CDR1 SGHVS and CDR2 FNYEAQ come from the germline V gene. V trimming: 4 bases; J trimming: 6 bases; junction bases outside the gene matches: 16. This chain's CDR3 is CASSSIPSGASGREQYF. The CDR3 DNA reads as TGTGCCAGCAGCTCGATTCCTAGCGGGGCGAGTGGGCGCGAGCAGTACTTC. The full variable domain, in which reference TRBV7-6 and TRBJ2-7 provide the parts outside the CDR3, is GAGVSQSPRYKVTKRGQDVALRCDPISGHVSLYWYRQALGQGPEFLTYFNYEAQQDKSGLPNDRFSAERPEGSISTLTIQRTEQRDSAMYRCASSSIPSGASGREQYFGPGTRLTVT.

The chain links TRBV27 to TRBJ2-3, with 11 bases identical to TRBD2. CDR1 and CDR2 from the germline V gene are MNHEY and SMNVEV (reference sequence). Trimming cost V 3 bases and J 6 bases; bases outside gene matches: 14. CDR3 length equals 18 residues. CDR3: CASSFTGVSGGAVDTQYF. The CDR3 nucleotides read TGTGCCAGCAGTTTCACCGGCGTTAGCGGGGGGGCAGTGGATACGCAGTATTTT.

The chain employs TRBV23-1 and TRBJ1-2, with a weak D call TRBD1 (5 bases). TRBV23-1 is an open reading frame whose function is uncertain. The CDR3 contains 12 residues. V lost 4 bases and J 9 bases, leaving 12 bases between the germline ends. CDR3 in DNA: TGCGCCAGCAGTCCGTTGACAGCGAGCTACACCTTC. Its protein is CASSPLTASYTF.

The DNA of the CDR3 is TGTGCCTGGACTTTACAGGGAAGGACTGAAGCTTTCTTT. Its protein is CAWTLQGRTEAFF. The J gene is TRBJ1-1, the V gene TRBV30; tentative D call: TRBD1 (6 bases). Germline V gene lookup returns CDR1 GTSNPN and CDR2 SVGIG (reference sequence). The CDR3 is made up of 13 amino acids. Trimming took 4 bases from V and 5 from J, leaving 14 bases between them.

To note about this clone: This CDR3 is also generated by other DNA sequences in the sample. The CDR3 DNA reads TGTGCCAGTAGCCTGGACAGGGGATCACCCCTCCACTTT. It codes for CASSLDRGSPLHF. This chain joins TRBV19 and TRBJ1-6; 9 positions agree with TRBD1. Germline CDR1 is LNHDA and CDR2 is SQIVND (reference sequence). This CDR3 spans 13 amino acids. V dropped 6 bases and J dropped 10; count of bases not matched to a gene: 4.